This T cell receptor beta chain was captured in a study of shared clonotypes between healthy human individuals. CDR1 and CDR2 (germline): LGHNA, YNFKEQ. With 5 bases removed from V and 1 base from J, the gap between germline ends came to 11 bases. CDR3 length equals 15 residues. Caucasian adults residing in Nashville, Tennessee made up all the donors. Repertoires were generated with immunoSEQ multiplex PCR, while TCRdb's copy carries only in-frame clones and drops some. The sample records roughly 640,000 clones, approximately 74% being singletons. V gene TRBV4-2 combines with J gene TRBJ1-4, with D maybe TRBD1 (5 bases). Input material: memory CD4+ T cells sorted from blood. Documented subset: CD45RA-negative fraction. The TCR sequence derives from a woman younger than 45 in good health. CDR3 sequence (DNA): TGTGCCAGCAGCAATAGCGGGGGAACTAATGAAAAACTGTTTTTT. Translation: CASSNSGGTNEKLFF.